This T cell receptor (beta chain) was obtained from a study of CD8+ T cells in alopecia areata. Study observations and caveats: Besides other cells, scalp samples also yield sequences of resident alphabeta T cells from normal skin.

The sequencing template was cDNA reverse transcribed from extracted RNA. The protocol was immunoSEQ multiplex PCR, while the TCRdb copy is restricted to in-frame clones and leaves out a portion. The repertoire holds 150,000 to 200,000 clones, with roughly 63% as singletons. Per the germline V gene, CDR1 is SQVTM and CDR2 is ANQGSEA. This CDR3 region has 16 residues. Trimming cost V 3 bases and J 5 bases; bases outside gene matches: 15. Only a few counts were recorded for this clone. Its antigen remains unknown. Sequences were derived from CD4+ T cells sorted from blood, sampled at week 0. The TCR was taken from a human donor with alopecia areata. The chain joins TRBV29-1 to TRBJ2-7; TRBD1 agrees at 8 bases. As DNA, the CDR3 is TGCAGCGTTGATCAGGCCGGACAGGGTAGAGGGGACGAGCAGTACTTC. The encoded protein is CSVDQAGQGRGDEQYF.